This T cell receptor beta chain was recorded in a study of CD8 T cells in ankylosing spondylitis. This CDR3 is 14 amino acids long. Trimming cost V 3 bases and J 2 bases, with 8 bases left between them. This clonotype turned up a few times. Its antigen is not known. Whole-study findings and limits: A TCR beta motif of 8 or 9 highly homologous variants appeared characteristic of ankylosing spondylitis blood.

Making use of molecular barcodes, quantitative 5'-RACE generated TCR beta libraries. TCRdb re-analysed the 5' RACE reads in MiXCR, keeping a single row per CDR3 protein. The data hold approximately 300,000 distinct CDR3 sequences, with less than 10% observed a single time. The sequence was collected from a male donor with ankylosing spondylitis. The source material was blood, either unsorted or a sorted T cell fraction (not recorded which). The chain recombines TRBV12-3 or TRBV12-4 with TRBJ1-3, with TRBD1 as a possible D gene (6 bases). In nucleotides, the CDR3 is TGTGCCAGCAGTTTTCAGGGGCCTGGAAACACCATATATTTT. Protein: CASSFQGPGNTIYF.